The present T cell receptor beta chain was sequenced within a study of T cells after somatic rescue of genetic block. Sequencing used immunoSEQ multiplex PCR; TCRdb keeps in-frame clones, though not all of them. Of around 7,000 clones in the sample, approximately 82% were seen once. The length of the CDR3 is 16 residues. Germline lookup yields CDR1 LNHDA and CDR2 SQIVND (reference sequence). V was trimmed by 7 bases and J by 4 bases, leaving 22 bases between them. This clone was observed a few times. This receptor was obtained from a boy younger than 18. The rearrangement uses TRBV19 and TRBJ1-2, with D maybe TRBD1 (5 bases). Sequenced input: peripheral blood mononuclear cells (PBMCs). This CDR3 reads CASTNIRGPVSYGYTF. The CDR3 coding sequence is TGTGCCAGTACCAATATTAGGGGCCCTGTCTCCTATGGCTACACCTTC.